This T cell receptor (beta chain) was captured by sequencing in a study of post-analysis software for immune sequencing data. Study findings and constraints: Patients used about five TRBV segments, including TRBV5-6, TRBV5-1 and TRBV20-1, more often than controls.

The CDR3 length is 16 residues. The germline gives CDR1 SGHDT, CDR2 YYEEEE. Deletions cut 0 bases from V and 4 bases from J, with 13 bases between. Included in the TCR beta cDNA libraries were unique molecular identifiers. TCRdb processed the PCR reads anew with MiXCR; each CDR3 protein has one entry. The table records hundreds of thousands of distinct CDR3 sequences, roughly two fifths of them present only once. Worth noting for this clonotype: What it binds is unknown.

The TCR originated in a girl between 5 and 17 years old with multiple sclerosis. Sequenced input: blood. This chain uses TRBV5-6 with TRBJ2-2; D unclear. The CDR3 DNA is TGTGCCAGCAGCTTGGTGTCCGAGACAAGCACCGGGGAGCTGTTTTTT. This encodes CASSLVSETSTGELFF.